Below, one T cell receptor (beta chain) is given with its context. This entry is derived from a study of blood T cell repertoires in COVID-19. Germline V gene data show CDR1 as SGHDT and CDR2 as YYEEEE. CDR3 length: 15 residues. Deletions cut 4 bases from V and 1 base from J, with 11 bases between. TCRdb's copy holds only in-frame clones and misses some; the assay was immunoSEQ multiplex PCR. The sample carries about 250,000 clones, about 80% recorded once. The chain is built from TRBV5-6 and TRBJ2-2; the D is unclear. The receptor's source is a man aged 50 or older with active or convalescent COVID-19. The material sequenced was peripheral blood. The CDR3 region is CASSREERNTGELFF. The DNA of the CDR3 is TGTGCCAGCAGCAGAGAGGAGCGGAACACCGGGGAGCTGTTTTTT.